The rows below give T cell receptor beta chains drawn from one sample of a study of control samples from healthy donors and cancer patients. The repertoire was sequenced with immunoSEQ multiplex PCR; TCRdb's copy has only in-frame clones and lacks some. This repertoire shows 85,000 to 100,000 clones, just over 90% found once; its top ten account for approximately 7.6%. The sequencing input was blood. The receptors were gathered from a man between 18 and 35 years old in good health. The CDR3 runs from the conserved cysteine through the conserved F or W. Each record gives: J gene, V gene, clone size, D gene, CDR3 protein, CDR3 DNA. D genes are given only for firm matches. A row's size may be missing; if present it is once, few, many or a size class.

TRBJ2-2,TRBV5-4,once,TRBD1,CASSLDRGNTGELFF,TGTGCCAGCAGCTTGGACAGGGGAAACACCGGGGAGCTGTTTTTT
TRBJ2-7,TRBV6-2/TRBV6-3,.,.,CASSYQTATYEQYF,TGTGCCAGCAGTTACCAGACTGCCACCTACGAGCAGTACTTC
TRBJ2-1,TRBV5-1,.,.,CASSLPGEVEQFF,TGCGCCAGCAGCTTACCCGGGGAAGTTGAGCAGTTCTTC
TRBJ1-2,TRBV2,.,.,CASRGFYGYTF,TGTGCCAGCAGAGGGTTCTATGGCTACACCTTC
TRBJ2-3,TRBV3-1/TRBV3-2,.,.,CASSHSIVADTQYF,TGTGCCAGCAGCCATTCGATAGTGGCGGATACGCAGTATTTT
TRBJ1-2,TRBV5-4,few,.,CASSLASVKYGYTF,TGTGCCAGCAGCTTGGCCTCCGTGAAATATGGCTACACCTTC
TRBJ2-3,TRBV7-3,.,TRBD2,CASSAGLAGATDTQYF,TGTGCCAGCAGCGCCGGACTAGCGGGAGCAACAGATACGCAGTATTTT
TRBJ2-7,TRBV25-1,.,TRBD2,CASSPPEVTSGIYEQYF,TGTGCCAGCAGCCCCCCAGAGGTGACTAGCGGGATATACGAGCAGTACTTC
TRBJ2-2,TRBV5-1,.,.,CASSSNTGELFF,TGCGCCAGCAGCTCGAACACCGGGGAGCTGTTTTTT
TRBJ2-4,TRBV18,.,.,CASSQTDRPAGSSNIQYF,TGTGCCAGCTCACAAACCGACAGGCCCGCCGGGTCATCGAACATTCAGTACTTC
TRBJ1-6,TRBV6-5,.,TRBD1,CASSFNRGLSPLHF,TGTGCCAGCAGTTTCAACAGGGGGCTTTCACCCCTCCACTTT
TRBJ2-3,TRBV6-6,.,.,CASSYIGQTDTQYF,TGTGCCAGCAGTTATATCGGCCAAACAGATACGCAGTATTTT
TRBJ2-4,TRBV5-1,.,TRBD2,CASSLAGLAGAQNIQYF,TGCGCCAGCAGCTTGGCCGGACTAGCGGGGGCGCAAAACATTCAGTACTTC
TRBJ1-1,TRBV5-4,.,.,CASSFFTDRDTEAFF,TGTGCCAGCAGCTTTTTCACAGATAGGGACACTGAAGCTTTCTTT
TRBJ2-2,TRBV11-3,.,.,CASSLVNTGELFF,TGTGCCAGCAGCTTAGTGAACACCGGGGAGCTGTTTTTT
TRBJ2-1,TRBV3-1/TRBV3-2,.,.,CASSHGEYEQFF,TGTGCCAGCAGCCACGGCGAATATGAGCAGTTCTTC
TRBJ2-1,TRBV10-3,few,.,CATRFGGRSYNEQFF,TGTGCCACTCGTTTCGGGGGCCGCTCCTACAATGAGCAGTTCTTC
TRBJ2-2,TRBV5-4,.,.,CASSRTLRGNTGELFF,TGTGCCAGCAGTCGTACGCTAAGGGGGAACACCGGGGAGCTGTTTTTT
TRBJ2-1,TRBV5-8,.,.,CASSHGLYNEQFF,TGTGCCAGCAGCCACGGACTGTACAATGAGCAGTTCTTC
TRBJ2-5,TRBV5-5,.,.,CASSPWGETQYF,TGTGCCAGCAGCCCCTGGGGGGAGACCCAGTACTTC
TRBJ2-3,TRBV18,.,TRBD2,CASSSGSGGTDTQYF,TGTGCCAGCTCAAGCGGTAGCGGGGGGACAGATACGCAGTATTTT
TRBJ1-2,TRBV30,.,.,CAWLKPGQTYGYTF,TGTGCCTGGCTTAAACCGGGACAAACCTATGGCTACACCTTC
TRBJ1-2,TRBV10-1,once,TRBD1,CASNRGRGGYTF,TGCGCCAGCAACAGGGGGCGCGGTGGCTACACCTTC